The 9 T cell receptor beta chains below come from one sample, sequenced in a study of regulatory T cells in long-lasting Graves disease. The time point was: newly diagnosed GD, antithyroid drugs for less than 3 months. Following extraction of RNA from PBMCs, that RNA was used to make the TCR library. Arm-PCR of CDR3 regions and iRepertoire HTBI primers were the basis on which TCR beta libraries were built. TCRdb called the multiplex PCR reads again in MiXCR, with one record for every CDR3 protein. The sample shows 580,000 or so distinct CDR3 sequences, about 15% of them seen only once. The same data also went into a second study, on T cells in Graves' hyperthyroidism and ophthalmopathy.

The sequencing used peripheral blood mononuclear cells (PBMCs), collected at new diagnosis, from a patient treated with antithyroid drugs. Source of these receptors: a young man with Graves disease.

Ten or more counts support this clonotype. The chain recombines TRBV11-2 with TRBJ2-7, with 7 bases aligning to TRBD1. Trimming took 6 bases from V and 0 from J; bases not matched to a gene: 8. The germline V gene has CDR1 SGHAT and CDR2 FQNNGV. CDR3 length: 15 amino acids. Written as DNA, the CDR3 is TGTGCCAGCAGACCGGAGGACAGGTTCTCCTACGAGCAGTACTTC. It yields the protein CASRPEDRFSYEQYF. The complete variable domain, with remaining parts taken from reference TRBV11-2 and TRBJ2-7, reads EAGVAQSPRYKIIEKRQSVAFWCNPISGHATLYWYQQILGQGPKLLIQFQNNGVVDDSQLPKDRFSAERLKGVDSTLKIQPAKLEDSAVYLCASRPEDRFSYEQYFGPGTRLTVT.

The chain is built from TRBV5-1 and TRBJ2-4, with a tentative D call TRBD2 (6 bases). Deletions cut 4 bases from V and 8 bases from J, with 22 bases between. From germline, CDR1 is SGHRS and CDR2 YFSETQ. CDR3 length equals 16 residues. The DNA of the CDR3 is TGCGCCAGCAGCCAGGGAACTAGCAGCTTGGGGGACATTCAGTACTTC. Protein sequence: CASSQGTSSLGDIQYF. The entire variable domain, with the rest obtained from reference TRBV5-1 and TRBJ2-4, is as follows: KAGVTQTPRYLIKTRGQQVTLSCSPISGHRSVSWYQQTPGQGLQFLFEYFSETQRNKGNFPGRFSGRQFSNSRSEMNVSTLELGDSALYLCASSQGTSSLGDIQYFGAGTRLSVL.

This sequence joins TRBV24-1 and TRBJ2-3; D is possibly TRBD1 or TRBD2 (5 bases each). With 4 bases removed from V and 6 bases from J, the gap between germline ends came to 16 bases. There are 15 residues in the CDR3. Germline V CDR1 and CDR2: KGHDR, SFDVKD. CDR3 region: CATSDYGAGADTQYF. As DNA, the CDR3 is TGTGCCACCAGTGACTACGGGGCAGGTGCGGATACGCAGTATTTT.

This clonotype has a count of ten or more. The chain recombines TRBV27 with TRBJ2-5; no clear D gene. The CDR3 contains 12 residues. From germline, CDR1 is MNHEY and CDR2 SMNVEV (reference sequence). Trimming left V 6 bases short and J 5 bases short, with 10 bases between. CDR3: CASSSPRETQYF. CDR3 in DNA: TGTGCCAGCAGCTCCCCACGGGAGACCCAGTACTTC.

This chain uses TRBV5-1 with TRBJ2-2; 12 nucleotides line up with TRBD2. V gave up 4 bases and J gave up 0 bases; unmatched junction bases: 13. CDR3 length equals 20 residues. From germline, CDR1 is SGHRS and CDR2 YFSETQ. CDR3 loop: CASSPYLAGGTIANTGELFF. The CDR3, as DNA: TGCGCCAGCAGCCCTTACCTAGCGGGAGGGACCATAGCGAACACCGGGGAGCTGTTTTTT.

CDR3 sequence (DNA): TGTGCCAGCTCAACGGACCATAATTCACCCCTCCACTTT. Amino acids: CASSTDHNSPLHF. The rearrangement uses TRBV18 and TRBJ1-6; D is ambiguous. The CDR3 has 13 amino acids. The germline CDR1 and CDR2 sequences are KGHSH and LQKENI. Between the trimmed V and J ends, which lost 5 bases and 5 bases, there was a span of 7 bases.

This clonotype appeared a few times. The J gene is TRBJ1-1, the V gene TRBV15; maybe TRBD1 (5 bases). V lost 1 base and J 3 bases, leaving 9 bases between the germline ends. Germline values: CDR1 LNHNV, CDR2 YYDKDF (reference sequence). The CDR3 is 14 residues long. CDR3 loop: CATSRGIGDTEAFF. CDR3 bases: TGTGCCACCAGCAGAGGAATAGGGGACACTGAAGCTTTCTTT. The whole variable domain, filled in from reference TRBV15 and TRBJ1-1, reads DAMVIQNPRYQVTQFGKPVTLSCSQTLNHNVMYWYQQKSSQAPKLLFHYYDKDFNNEADTPDNFQSRRPNTSFCFLDIRSPGLGDTAMYLCATSRGIGDTEAFFGQGTRLTVV.

The chain recombines TRBV29-1 with TRBJ1-2; 10 bases line up with TRBD1. Germline-derived CDR1 and CDR2 are SQVTM and ANQGSEA. The junction had 15 bases not matched to a gene; V was cut back by 6 bases and J by 8 bases. The CDR3 contains 15 residues. CDR3 loop: CSVGGEDRGYGGYTF. CDR3 nucleotides: TGCAGCGTGGGAGGTGAGGACAGGGGGTATGGAGGCTACACCTTC.

This clonotype was found a few times. V is TRBV5-1 and J is TRBJ2-1; maybe TRBD2 (5 bases). Trimming took 5 bases from V and 5 from J, leaving 11 bases between them. Germline V CDR1 and CDR2: SGHRS, YFSETQ. The CDR3 has 13 residues. The CDR3 DNA follows: TGCGCCAGCAGTCCGGGAAAGAACAATGAGCAGTTCTTC. Amino acid sequence: CASSPGKNNEQFF.